This record looks at one T cell receptor (beta chain) sequence and its context. Its antigen is unknown. Per the germline V gene, CDR1 is MDHEN and CDR2 is SYDVKM. V gave up 2 bases and J gave up 4 bases, with 21 bases separating them. This CDR3 has 18 amino acids. This specimen belongs to a study of regulatory T cells in long-lasting Graves disease. Looking at the study overall: More than 5 years of antithyroid drugs with positive TSH receptor antibodies defined persistent Graves' disease.

Building the TCR beta libraries relied on iRepertoire HTBI primers, and CDR3 regions underwent Arm-PCR. Each CDR3 protein is one row after TCRdb ran MiXCR on the multiplex PCR reads. The sample includes approximately 360,000 distinct CDR3 sequences, roughly 20% seen only once; the top ten take 25% to 35%. Study results and caveats: Graves' patients with persistent disease showed TCR diversity lower than patients newly diagnosed.

Time point meaning: persistent/refractory GD, antithyroid drugs over 5 years with positive TRAb. Following extraction of RNA from PBMCs, that RNA was used to make the TCR library. The V call is TRBV28, the J call TRBJ2-1; the D gene is possibly TRBD2 (6 bases). This clonotype was obtained from a woman aged 40 to 55 with Graves disease. The source material was peripheral blood mononuclear cells (PBMCs), sampled when the disease was refractory, from a patient treated with antithyroid drugs. The CDR3 DNA follows: TGTGCCAGCAGTTTAATTCCCGGGACTCCCCGACTTTACAATGAGCAGTTCTTC. This encodes CASSLIPGTPRLYNEQFF.